The subject of this entry is one TCR beta chain. No antigen is known for it. The sample comes from a study of cytomegalovirus exposure and HLA in healthy donors. The PCR had 60 Vbeta and 13 Jbeta primers. Here immunoSEQ multiplex PCR was the method, and the copy in TCRdb shows in-frame clones only, minus some. This sample has under 200,000 clones; over 60% occur once, and the top ten carry about 2.3%. V shed 1 base, J shed 4 bases, and the junction held 7 bases outside the gene matches. Germline CDR1 reads SGHRS; CDR2 reads YFSETQ. The CDR3 is 17 residues long. Study-wide findings and caveats: Later genetic work tied a missense DCLRE1C variant to beta-chain V and J trimming. Rates of TCR association differed by HLA locus in a later analysis, with DRB1 highest and HLA-C lowest. Data from an earlier analysis indicated that most TCR beta V segments were productive either about 87% or about 30% of the time.

This TCR came from a woman aged 45-65 years in good health and CMV-seronegative. The material sequenced was PBMCs. The V call is TRBV5-1, the J call TRBJ2-2; 10 bases map to TRBD2. CDR3 DNA: TGCGCCAGCAGCTTGCCGACTAGCGGGCTTGCCACCGGGGAGCTGTTTTTT. It yields the protein CASSLPTSGLATGELFF.